This T cell receptor beta chain derives from a study of cytomegalovirus exposure and HLA in healthy donors. Overall study results and limits: Researchers counted roughly 160 TCR beta chains as cytomegalovirus-associated.

PCR amplification relied on 60 Vbeta primers (plus 13 Jbeta primers). This table comes from immunoSEQ multiplex PCR, and its TCRdb copy is limited to in-frame clones, with some not included. Of under 100,000 clones detected, roughly 64% appear once; the ten largest clones hold 15%. The ends lost 0 bases at V and 1 base at J; junction bases unmatched: 1. The CDR3 has 15 amino acids. CDR1 SGHTA and CDR2 FQGNSA come from the germline V gene. In regard to this clone: Its antigen is undetermined. The sample holds other DNA sequences that translate to the same CDR3.

This sequence originates from a woman between 35 and 50 years old in good health and CMV-seropositive. The sequencing input was PBMCs. This chain connects TRBV7-2 to TRBJ2-7, with 9 bases fitting TRBD2. The CDR3 coding sequence is TGTGCCAGCAGCTTAGCTAGCGGGAGTTCCTACGAGCAGTACTTC. Translation gives CASSLASGSSYEQYF.